A single sample is the source of the 8 T cell receptor beta chains below, sequenced in a study of vaccination effects on CD4 cells after COVID-19. Measured with immunoSEQ multiplex PCR; TCRdb has only the in-frame clones, and not every one. The data show about 21,000 clones, around 79% seen once. The antigens for these receptors are not known. Before sequencing took place, the ViraFEST assay used viral peptide pools to expand antigen-specific CD4+ T cells. With around ten days of culture completed, CD4+ T cells were isolated. The healthy vaccine recipients, who had no prior SARS-CoV-2 infection, showed negative nucleocapsid antibodies. The sample in question was CD4+ T cells from PBMCs cultured with HCoV-NL63 spike peptides, obtained before COVID-19 vaccination. The source of these receptors is a human donor who received a COVID-19 vaccine.

The genes are TRBV20-1 and TRBJ2-4, with D unclear. V gave up 3 bases and J gave up 10 bases, with 10 bases separating them. Germline-derived CDR1 and CDR2 are DFQATT and SNEGSKA (reference sequence). This CDR3 contains 11 residues. The CDR3 protein is CSASPGSIQYF. The CDR3, as DNA: TGCAGTGCTAGCCCGGGCTCTATTCAGTACTTC.

V gene TRBV3-1 (or the pseudogene TRBV3-2) combines with J gene TRBJ2-3, with D possibly called TRBD1 or TRBD2 (5 bases each). V lost 1 base and J 0 bases, leaving 8 bases between the germline ends. This CDR3 contains 15 residues. Germline CDR1 LGHDT, CDR2 YNNKEL (reference sequence). Written as DNA, the CDR3 is TGTGCCAGCAGCCAAGTGGGGGTTAGCACAGATACGCAGTATTTT. Protein product: CASSQVGVSTDTQYF.

In DNA form, the CDR3 reads TGTGCCAGCAGCTTGGTTTATGTGGGAGGGAGCTCTGGGGCCAACGTCCTGACTTTC. It yields the protein CASSLVYVGGSSGANVLTF. The chain couples TRBV5-6 to TRBJ2-6; 7 bases fit TRBD2. Germline V gene data show CDR1 as SGHDT and CDR2 as YYEEEE. The junction had 9 bases not matched to a gene; V was cut back by 0 bases and J by 0 bases. The CDR3 totals 19 residues.

V and J are TRBV7-2 and TRBJ2-1; 7 bases line up with TRBD1. The CDR3 covers 16 residues. CDR1 is SGHTA, CDR2 FQGNSA, per germline. The junction had 8 bases not matched to a gene; V was cut back by 6 bases and J by 0 bases. CDR3 nucleotide sequence: TGTGCCAGCAGGCCGACCGGGACAGTCTCCTACAATGAGCAGTTCTTC. Translation: CASRPTGTVSYNEQFF.

J is TRBJ1-1 and V is TRBV19, with TRBD1 matching over 7 bases. V dropped 6 bases and J dropped 1; count of bases not matched to a gene: 5. The germline V gene has CDR1 LNHDA and CDR2 SQIVND (reference sequence). The CDR3 runs 14 residues. The CDR3 coding sequence is TGTGCCAGTAGGCCCGGGACAGCGAACACTGAAGCTTTCTTT. Its translation is CASRPGTANTEAFF.

The V and J genes are TRBV5-1 and TRBJ2-1; the D gene is possibly TRBD1 (6 bases). CDR3 length equals 13 residues. With 0 bases removed from V and 6 bases from J, the gap between germline ends came to 7 bases. Germline V gives CDR1 SGHRS, CDR2 YFSETQ. Here the CDR3 reads CASSLDRANEQFF. The CDR3 nucleotides are TGCGCCAGCAGCTTGGACAGGGCCAATGAGCAGTTCTTC.

The genes are TRBV6-1 and TRBJ2-7; 7 bases map to TRBD2. V was pared by 2 bases and J by 5 bases, with 3 bases of the junction left unmatched. Germline V gene data show CDR1 as MNHNS and CDR2 as SASEGT. The CDR3 loop spans 13 amino acids. The CDR3: CASSERGGHEQYF. The CDR3 nucleotides read TGTGCCAGCAGTGAACGGGGAGGGCACGAGCAGTACTTC.

This clone has just a few counts. The J gene is TRBJ2-7, the V gene TRBV29-1, with no clear D. Trimming stripped 4 bases from V and 0 bases from J, with 7 bases between. Looked up from germline, CDR1 is SQVTM and CDR2 is ANQGSEA. This CDR3 region has 12 residues. CDR3 sequence reads: CSVVLVSYEQYF. In nucleotides, the CDR3 is TGCAGCGTTGTTTTGGTCTCCTACGAGCAGTACTTC.